This TCR beta chain emerged from a study of early T cells in non-severe SARS-CoV-2 infection. At the level of the study: Unsorted whole-blood RNA was sequenced in bulk, leaving chains unpaired. Regarding the study as a whole: VDJdb matching favored anti-spike CD8 responses, missing private and CD4 specificities.

Each CDR3 protein is one row after TCRdb ran MiXCR on the 5' RACE reads. Here the sample spans some 77,000 distinct CDR3 sequences, roughly 12% being singletons. As regards this clonotype: Its antigen is currently unknown.

This TCR came from an adult who was a healthcare worker with PCR-confirmed SARS-CoV-2 infection or an uninfected control (not recorded which). The donor label of this sample is uncertain. This sample comprised whole blood, obtained at baseline.

CDR3 sequence: CASSLELRERHTGELFF. The CDR3 region has the DNA TGTGCCAGCAGCTTGGAACTCCGGGAAAGACACACCGGGGAGCTGTTTTTT. V usage is TRBV5-6 and J usage is TRBJ2-2; TRBD2 might be the D (5 bases). CDR3 length equals 17 residues. The germline V gene encodes CDR1 SGHDT and CDR2 YYEEEE. Trimming removed 0 bases at V and 3 bases at J, with 15 bases between.